Reported below is one TCR beta chain. Here immunoSEQ multiplex PCR was the method, and the copy in TCRdb shows in-frame clones only, minus some. The table has nearly 80,000 clones, about 92% seen once. The record originates from a study of technical replicates of blood from a handful of donors. V lost 1 base to trimming and J lost 7 bases; unmatched junction nucleotides: 14. This CDR3 spans 17 amino acids. Germline lookup yields CDR1 LGHNA and CDR2 YSLEER. This receptor was taken from a human donor in good health. Sequencing was performed on T cells isolated from PBMCs. The chain is built from TRBV4-3 and TRBJ2-7, with 9 positions matching TRBD2. In DNA, the CDR3 is TGCGCCAGCAGCCAAGTGTGGTCTAGCGGGACCCAGGGTGAGCAGTACTTC. This sequence encodes CASSQVWSSGTQGEQYF.